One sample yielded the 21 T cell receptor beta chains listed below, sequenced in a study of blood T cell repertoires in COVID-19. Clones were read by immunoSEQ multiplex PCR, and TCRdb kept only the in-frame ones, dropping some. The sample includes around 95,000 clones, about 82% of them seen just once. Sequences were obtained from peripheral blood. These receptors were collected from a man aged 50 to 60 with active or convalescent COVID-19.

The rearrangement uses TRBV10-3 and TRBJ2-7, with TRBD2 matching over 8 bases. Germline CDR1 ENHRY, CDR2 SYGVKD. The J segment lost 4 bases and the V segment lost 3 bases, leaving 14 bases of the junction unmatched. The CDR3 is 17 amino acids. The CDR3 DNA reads TGTGCCATCAGTGACGGGCGCGGGAGGCCTACCCCTTACGAGCAGTACTTC. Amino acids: CAISDGRGRPTPYEQYF.

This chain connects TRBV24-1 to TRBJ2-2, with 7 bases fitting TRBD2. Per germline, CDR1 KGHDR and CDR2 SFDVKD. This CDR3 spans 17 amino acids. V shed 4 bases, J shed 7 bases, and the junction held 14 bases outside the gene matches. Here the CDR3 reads CATSDRRGRAYGGELFF. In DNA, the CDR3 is TGTGCCACCAGTGACCGGCGGGGGAGGGCCTACGGCGGGGAGCTGTTTTTT.

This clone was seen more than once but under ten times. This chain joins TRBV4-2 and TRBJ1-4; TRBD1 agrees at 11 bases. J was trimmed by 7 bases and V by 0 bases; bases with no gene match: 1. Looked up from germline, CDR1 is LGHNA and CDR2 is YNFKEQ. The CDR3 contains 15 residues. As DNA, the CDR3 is TGTGCCAGCAGCCAAGATGGGACAGGGGGTGAAAAACTGTTTTTT. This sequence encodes CASSQDGTGGEKLFF.

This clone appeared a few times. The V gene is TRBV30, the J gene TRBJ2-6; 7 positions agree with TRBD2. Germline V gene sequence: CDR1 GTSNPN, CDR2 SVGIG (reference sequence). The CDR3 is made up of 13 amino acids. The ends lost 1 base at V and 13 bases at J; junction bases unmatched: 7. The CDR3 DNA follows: TGTGCCTGGAGTGCCTCGGGAGGCCGGGTCCTGACTTTC. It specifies CAWSASGGRVLTF.

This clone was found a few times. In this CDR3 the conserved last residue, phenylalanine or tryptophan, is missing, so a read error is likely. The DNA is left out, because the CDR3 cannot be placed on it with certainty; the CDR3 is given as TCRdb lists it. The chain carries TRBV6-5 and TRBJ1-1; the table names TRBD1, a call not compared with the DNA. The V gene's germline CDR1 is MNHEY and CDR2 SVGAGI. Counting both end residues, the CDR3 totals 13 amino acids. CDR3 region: CATQWVPQGNLVN.

CDR3 coding DNA: TGTGCTAGTGGCTACAGCTTGGGGAACACTGAAGCTTTCTTT. Protein product: CASGYSLGNTEAFF. V is TRBV12-5 and J is TRBJ1-1; no firm D call. V dropped 6 bases and J dropped 1 base, with 12 bases sitting between them. This CDR3 region has 14 residues. Germline V CDR1 and CDR2: LGHNT, FRNRAP.

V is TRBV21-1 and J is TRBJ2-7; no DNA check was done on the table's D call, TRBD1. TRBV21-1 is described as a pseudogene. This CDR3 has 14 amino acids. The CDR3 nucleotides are TGTGCCAGCAGCAAAGAAATAGGGGTCGACGAGCAGTACTTC. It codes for CASSKEIGVDEQYF.

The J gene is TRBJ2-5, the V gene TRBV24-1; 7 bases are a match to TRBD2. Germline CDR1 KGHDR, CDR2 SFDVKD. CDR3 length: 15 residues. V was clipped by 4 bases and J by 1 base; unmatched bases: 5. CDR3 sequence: CATSEGGPVQETQYF. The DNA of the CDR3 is TGTGCCACCAGTGAGGGAGGGCCGGTCCAAGAGACCCAGTACTTC.

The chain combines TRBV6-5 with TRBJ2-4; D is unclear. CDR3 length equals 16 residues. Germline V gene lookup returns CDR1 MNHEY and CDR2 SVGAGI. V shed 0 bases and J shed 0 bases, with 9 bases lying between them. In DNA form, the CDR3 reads TGTGCCAGCAGTTACTCTCGGGTTCTAGCCAAAAACATTCAGTACTTC. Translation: CASSYSRVLAKNIQYF.

CDR3 in amino acids: CATSDPGTGNGNTIYF. For the CDR3, the DNA is TGTGCCACCAGTGACCCCGGGACAGGGAATGGAAACACCATATATTTT. The J gene is TRBJ1-3, the V gene TRBV24-1; 9 bases are a match to TRBD1. Per the germline V gene, CDR1 is KGHDR and CDR2 is SFDVKD. This CDR3 is built from 16 residues. V gave up 4 bases and J gave up 3 bases; unmatched junction bases: 6.

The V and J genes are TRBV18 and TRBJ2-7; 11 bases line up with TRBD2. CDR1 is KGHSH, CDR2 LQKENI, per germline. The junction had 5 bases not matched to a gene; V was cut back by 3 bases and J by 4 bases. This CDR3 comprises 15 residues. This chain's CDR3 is CASSPFTSGSYEQYF. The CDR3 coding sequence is TGTGCCAGCTCACCGTTTACTAGCGGGAGTTACGAGCAGTACTTC.

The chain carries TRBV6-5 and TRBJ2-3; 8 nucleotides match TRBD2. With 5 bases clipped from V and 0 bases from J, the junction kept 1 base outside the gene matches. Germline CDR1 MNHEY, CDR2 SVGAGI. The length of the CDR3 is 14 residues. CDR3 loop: CASSKRGSTDTQYF. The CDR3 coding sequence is TGTGCCAGCAGTAAGCGGGGGAGCACAGATACGCAGTATTTT.

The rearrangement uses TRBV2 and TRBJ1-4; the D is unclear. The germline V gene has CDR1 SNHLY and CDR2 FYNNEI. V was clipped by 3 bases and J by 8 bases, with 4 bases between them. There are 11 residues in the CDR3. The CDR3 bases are TGTGCCAGCAGTGATCTGGAAAAACTGTTTTTT. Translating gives CASSDLEKLFF.

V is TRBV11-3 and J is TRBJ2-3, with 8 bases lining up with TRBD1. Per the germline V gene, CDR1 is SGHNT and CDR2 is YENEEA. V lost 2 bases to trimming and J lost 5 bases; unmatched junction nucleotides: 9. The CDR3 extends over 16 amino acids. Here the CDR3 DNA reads TGTGCCAGCAGCTTACCGTGGACAGGGCCAGTAGATACGCAGTATTTT. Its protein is CASSLPWTGPVDTQYF.

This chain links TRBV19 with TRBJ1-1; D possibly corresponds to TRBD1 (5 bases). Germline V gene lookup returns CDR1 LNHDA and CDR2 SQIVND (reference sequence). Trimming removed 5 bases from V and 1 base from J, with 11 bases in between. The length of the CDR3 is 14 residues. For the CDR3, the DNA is TGTGCCAGTAGTCGCGGGGGTAAGAACACTGAAGCTTTCTTT. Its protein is CASSRGGKNTEAFF. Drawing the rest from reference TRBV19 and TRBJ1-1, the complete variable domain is DGGITQSPKYLFRKEGQNVTLSCEQNLNHDAMYWYRQDPGQGLRLIYYSQIVNDFQKGDIAEGYSVSREKKESFPLTVTSAQKNPTAFYLCASSRGGKNTEAFFGQGTRLTVV.

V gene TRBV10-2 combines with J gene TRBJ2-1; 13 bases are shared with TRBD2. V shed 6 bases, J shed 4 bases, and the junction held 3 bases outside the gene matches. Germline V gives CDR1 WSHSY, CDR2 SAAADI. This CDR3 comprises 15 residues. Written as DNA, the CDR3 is TGCGCCAGCAGGGAACTAGCGGGAGGGTACAATGAGCAGTTCTTC. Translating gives CASRELAGGYNEQFF.

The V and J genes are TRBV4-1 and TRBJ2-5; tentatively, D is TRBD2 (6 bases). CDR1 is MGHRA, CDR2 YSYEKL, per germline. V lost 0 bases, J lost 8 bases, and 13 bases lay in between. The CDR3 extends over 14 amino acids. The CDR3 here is CASSQERQEGTQYF. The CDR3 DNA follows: TGCGCCAGCAGCCAAGAGCGGCAGGAGGGAACCCAGTACTTC.

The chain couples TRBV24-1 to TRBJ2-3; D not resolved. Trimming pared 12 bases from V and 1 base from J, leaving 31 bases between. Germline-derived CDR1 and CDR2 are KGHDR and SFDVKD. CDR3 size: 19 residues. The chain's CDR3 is CASPAPSMEIRHRTDTQYF. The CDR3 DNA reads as TGTGCCTCACCAGCCCCAAGCATGGAGATTCGGCACCGCACAGATACGCAGTATTTT.

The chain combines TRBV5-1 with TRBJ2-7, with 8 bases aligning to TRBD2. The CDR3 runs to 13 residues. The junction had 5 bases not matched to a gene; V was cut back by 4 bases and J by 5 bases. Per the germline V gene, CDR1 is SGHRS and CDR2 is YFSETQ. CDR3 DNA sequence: TGCGCCAGCAGCGAGCCAGCGGGAGACGAGCAGTACTTC. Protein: CASSEPAGDEQYF.

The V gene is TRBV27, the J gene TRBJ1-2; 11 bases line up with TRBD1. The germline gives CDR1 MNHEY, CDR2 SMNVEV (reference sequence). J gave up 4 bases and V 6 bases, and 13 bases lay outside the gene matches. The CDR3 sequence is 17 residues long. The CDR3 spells CASRYNSGTGGPYGYTF. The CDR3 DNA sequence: TGTGCCAGCAGATACAATTCCGGGACAGGGGGTCCCTATGGCTACACCTTC.

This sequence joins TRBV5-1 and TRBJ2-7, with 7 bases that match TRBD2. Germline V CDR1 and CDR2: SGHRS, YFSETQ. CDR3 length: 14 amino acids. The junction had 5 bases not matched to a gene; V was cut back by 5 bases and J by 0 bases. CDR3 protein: CASSKSSGSYEQYF. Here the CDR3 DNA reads TGCGCCAGCAGTAAGTCTAGCGGCTCCTACGAGCAGTACTTC.